A single TCR beta chain is shown here with its context. Its antigen is unknown. With V trimmed by 2 bases and J by 11 bases, 5 bases remained unmatched. This CDR3 is 12 amino acids long. CDR1 is ENHRY, CDR2 SYGVKD, per germline. This entry belongs to a study of a mutant IDH1 vaccine in newly diagnosed glioma. As to time point: week 35, safety follow-up. Doses comprised 300 ug of mutant IDH1 20-mer peptide each, plus topical imiquimod. Vaccination of patients was performed eight times, in weeks 1, 3, 5, 7, 11, 15, 19 and 23. Assay: immunoSEQ multiplex PCR; the TCRdb copy retains only in-frame clones and omits some. This sample yields tens of thousands of clones, of which roughly 76% are seen a single time; 6.5% to 9.5% belongs to the top ten. Study-wide findings and caveats: The authors found pseudoprogression apparently unrelated to changes in top peripheral T cell clonotypes.

The sequence came from a man between 50 and 59 years old with glioma. The chain carries TRBV10-3 and TRBJ1-1; 7 nucleotides match TRBD1. The starting material was PBMCs, obtained from a glioma patient whose treatment included an IDH1 peptide vaccine. The CDR3 is CAISETTGEAFF. The CDR3 region has the DNA TGTGCCATCAGTGAGACAACAGGGGAGGCTTTCTTT.